A single sample is the source of the 31 T cell receptor beta chains below, sequenced in a study of cytomegalovirus exposure and HLA in healthy donors. With 60 Vbeta and 13 Jbeta primers, the PCR was carried out. This table comes from immunoSEQ multiplex PCR, and its TCRdb copy is limited to in-frame clones, with some not included. The sample holds 150,000 or so clones; less than 90% are singletons and the top ten take roughly 0.38%. The sequenced material came from PBMCs. The receptors originated from a boy aged 2 to 10 in good health and CMV-seronegative.

This sequence joins TRBV18 and TRBJ2-7, with TRBD2 matching 11 bases. Germline V gene data show CDR1 as KGHSH and CDR2 as LQKENI. V dropped 3 bases and J dropped 0; count of bases not matched to a gene: 10. The CDR3 is made up of 18 amino acids. The CDR3 DNA reads TGTGCCAGCTCACCTGGACTAGCGGGCGGAAGTAGCTCCTACGAGCAGTACTTC. Translated, it gives CASSPGLAGGSSSYEQYF.

The rearrangement links TRBV11-3 to TRBJ2-3; 14 bases map to TRBD2. The CDR3 runs to 14 residues. Unmatched junction bases numbered 5, after V lost 5 bases and J lost 10 bases. CDR1 and CDR2 (germline): SGHNT, YENEEA. CDR3: CASSHGTSGRAQYF. CDR3 bases: TGTGCCAGCAGCCATGGGACTAGCGGGAGAGCGCAGTATTTT.

The chain carries TRBV29-1 and TRBJ2-1; 9 bases are a match to TRBD2. Losses at the gene ends were 0 bases for V and 4 bases for J; bases not matched to a gene: 10. The CDR3 has 17 amino acids. Germline CDR1 is SQVTM and CDR2 is ANQGSEA. This CDR3 is CSVEDRAREGRYNEQFF. DNA for the CDR3: TGCAGCGTTGAAGATCGGGCGCGGGAGGGCCGTTACAATGAGCAGTTCTTC.

The chain combines TRBV29-1 with TRBJ1-1, with 12 bases fitting TRBD1. V trimming: 6 bases; J trimming: 1 base; junction bases outside the gene matches: 6. The germline V gene encodes CDR1 SQVTM and CDR2 ANQGSEA. This CDR3 is built from 15 residues. The chain's CDR3 is CSVGDRGQKNTEAFF. In DNA form, the CDR3 reads TGCAGCGTGGGGGACAGGGGGCAAAAGAACACTGAAGCTTTCTTT.

This clone was seen a few times. This sequence joins TRBV5-6 and TRBJ2-1; D is perhaps TRBD2 (5 bases). Trimming removed 1 base at V and 1 base at J, with 12 bases between. Germline CDR1 SGHDT, CDR2 YYEEEE. The CDR3 is made up of 16 amino acids. The CDR3 sequence is CASSLNGGSSYNEQFF. The CDR3 DNA is TGTGCCAGCAGCTTGAACGGCGGGTCTTCCTACAATGAGCAGTTCTTC.

V usage is TRBV6-5 and J usage is TRBJ1-3, with 7 bases lining up with TRBD1. The germline V gene encodes CDR1 MNHEY and CDR2 SVGAGI. With 4 bases clipped from V and 3 bases from J, the junction kept 3 bases outside the gene matches. The CDR3 is 14 residues long. CDR3 DNA: TGTGCCAGCAGTTTACAGGGGAATGGAAACACCATATATTTT. Translating it yields CASSLQGNGNTIYF.

This clone has only a few counts. The CDR3 nucleotides read TGTGCCAGCAGCTTAAGCGGGTCGGACACTGAAGCTTTCTTT. As protein: CASSLSGSDTEAFF. The rearrangement joins TRBV7-9 to TRBJ1-1; D is undetermined. Germline CDR1 SEHNR, CDR2 FQNEAQ (reference sequence). The CDR3 length is 14 residues. Trimming took 2 bases from V and 3 from J, leaving 10 bases between them.

The chain recombines TRBV18 with TRBJ2-1, with 11 bases identical to TRBD2. J gave up 4 bases and V 6 bases, and 11 bases lay outside the gene matches. The germline gives CDR1 KGHSH, CDR2 LQKENI. This CDR3 has 17 amino acids. The CDR3 nucleotides are TGTGCCAGCTCTCTGAAAGGACTAGCGGGCATATACAATGAGCAGTTCTTC. Its translation is CASSLKGLAGIYNEQFF.

This chain links TRBV28 with TRBJ1-2; possibly TRBD1 for D (5 bases). Germline CDR1 reads MDHEN; CDR2 reads SYDVKM. This CDR3 comprises 13 residues. Trimming shortened V by 5 bases and J by 2 bases, and 9 bases separated the two germline ends. Written as DNA, the CDR3 is TGTGCCAGCAGTCTCCGACAGAACTATGGCTACACCTTC. Translating it yields CASSLRQNYGYTF.

J is TRBJ2-3 and V is TRBV28; TRBD2 aligns across 7 bases. Germline values: CDR1 MDHEN, CDR2 SYDVKM. CDR3 size: 14 residues. Trimming removed 3 bases from V and 4 bases from J; junction bases left unmatched: 4. The CDR3 reads CASSLERDPDTQYF. In DNA form, the CDR3 reads TGTGCCAGCAGTTTGGAGCGGGACCCAGATACGCAGTATTTT.

This clone was detected a few times. This rearrangement joins TRBV6-1 to TRBJ1-1; D is possibly TRBD1 (6 bases). V lost 7 bases and J 4 bases, leaving 13 bases between the germline ends. CDR1 is MNHNS, CDR2 SASEGT, per germline. This CDR3 is built from 13 residues. The CDR3 region is CASNVGRGTEAFF. The CDR3 nucleotides are TGTGCCAGCAACGTCGGCAGGGGCACTGAAGCTTTCTTT.

This chain uses TRBV27 with TRBJ2-1; D possibly corresponds to TRBD2 (5 bases). V was trimmed by 0 bases and J by 2 bases, leaving 14 bases between them. Germline CDR1 reads MNHEY; CDR2 reads SMNVEV (reference sequence). This CDR3 is 17 amino acids long. CDR3 sequence: CASSLSSRGSTYNEQFF. The CDR3 DNA reads as TGTGCCAGCAGTTTATCGAGTAGAGGGAGTACCTACAATGAGCAGTTCTTC.

V is TRBV4-2 and J is TRBJ2-7; D call uncertain. Trimming stripped 4 bases from V and 3 bases from J, with 10 bases between. Germline V gene sequence: CDR1 LGHNA, CDR2 YNFKEQ. This CDR3 is built from 13 residues. The CDR3 DNA reads TGTGCCAGCAGCCCCGCCCCCAGCTACGAGCAGTACTTC. It is translated as CASSPAPSYEQYF.

The V call is TRBV11-1, the J call TRBJ2-7; 12 nucleotides match TRBD2. V dropped 3 bases and J dropped 5; count of bases not matched to a gene: 8. Germline CDR1 is SGHAT and CDR2 is FQDESV (reference sequence). This CDR3 contains 16 residues. The CDR3 DNA is TGTGCCAGCAGCTTTACCGGACTAGCGGGAATCAACGAGCAGTACTTC. The encoded protein is CASSFTGLAGINEQYF.

The chain carries TRBV6-1 and TRBJ1-1, with 8 positions matching TRBD1. This CDR3 region has 13 residues. Trimming cost V 6 bases and J 4 bases; bases outside gene matches: 4. Germline V gene lookup returns CDR1 MNHNS and CDR2 SASEGT. The CDR3 reads CASSGQGFTEAFF. The CDR3 bases are TGTGCCAGCAGCGGACAGGGTTTCACTGAAGCTTTCTTT.

The chain employs TRBV4-2 and TRBJ2-5; 16 positions agree with TRBD2. J was trimmed by 11 bases and V by 2 bases; bases with no gene match: 14. Germline V gene lookup returns CDR1 LGHNA and CDR2 YNFKEQ. The CDR3 has 18 residues. The DNA of the CDR3 is TGTGCCAGCAGCCAACTCGGGACTAGCGGGAGGGCCCAGGAGGAGCAGTACTTC. Translation: CASSQLGTSGRAQEEQYF.

This chain links TRBV9 with TRBJ2-3; TRBD2 matches 9 bases. This CDR3 comprises 15 residues. Germline CDR1 is SGDLS and CDR2 is YYNGEE. The trim removed 3 bases at V and 4 bases at J, leaving 6 bases unmatched. The CDR3 DNA follows: TGTGCCAGCAGCGGATTAGCGGGAGAACCAGATACGCAGTATTTT. Translation gives CASSGLAGEPDTQYF. Supplemented by reference TRBV9 and TRBJ2-3, the full variable domain reads DSGVTQTPKHLITATGQRVTLRCSPRSGDLSVYWYQQSLDQGLQFLIQYYNGEERAKGNILERFSAQQFPDLHSELNLSSLELGDSALYFCASSGLAGEPDTQYFGPGTRLTVL.

This chain links TRBV30 with TRBJ2-2; D might be TRBD2 (5 bases). Germline V CDR1 and CDR2: GTSNPN, SVGIG (reference sequence). V was shortened by 1 base and J by 7 bases, with 13 bases between the two germline ends. The CDR3 length is 14 residues. CDR3 DNA: TGTGCCTGGAGTGCATTAATAGAGGGCGGGGAGCTGTTTTTT. This translates into CAWSALIEGGELFF.

The chain joins TRBV5-6 to TRBJ1-2; 9 positions agree with TRBD1. Germline CDR1 SGHDT, CDR2 YYEEEE. This CDR3 has 13 amino acids. Trimming cost V 4 bases and J 8 bases; bases outside gene matches: 6. The CDR3 coding sequence is TGTGCCAGCAGCCTTACAGGGGGCTCAGGCTACACCTTC. It encodes CASSLTGGSGYTF.

V and J are TRBV5-1 and TRBJ1-4; the match to TRBD1 covers 9 bases. After removal of 0 bases from V and 4 bases from J, the junction contained 1 base not matched to a gene. The CDR3 has 15 amino acids. Germline assignment: CDR1 SGHRS and CDR2 YFSETQ. In DNA form, the CDR3 reads TGCGCCAGCAGCTTGGGGGACAGGGATAATGAAAAACTGTTTTTT. It is translated as CASSLGDRDNEKLFF.

The chain joins TRBV10-1 to TRBJ2-7, with TRBD1 matching over 9 bases. This CDR3 has 15 residues. Germline V gives CDR1 WNHNN, CDR2 SYGVQD (reference sequence). J gave up 2 bases and V 6 bases, and 8 bases lay outside the gene matches. CDR3 sequence (DNA): TGCGCCAGCAGCCCCGGGACAGGGTGGCCCTACGAGCAGTACTTC. Its translation is CASSPGTGWPYEQYF.

This rearrangement joins TRBV27 to TRBJ2-1; 7 bases agree with TRBD2. This CDR3 has 11 amino acids. Germline V gene lookup returns CDR1 MNHEY and CDR2 SMNVEV (reference sequence). V gave up 6 bases and J gave up 15 bases; unmatched junction bases: 8. Written as DNA, the CDR3 is TGTGCCAGCAGCCGGGACTACGTTTTGTTCTTC. Its protein is CASSRDYVLFF.

This chain links TRBV5-1 with TRBJ2-1, with D maybe TRBD2 (5 bases). This CDR3 spans 17 amino acids. Germline V gives CDR1 SGHRS, CDR2 YFSETQ. With 5 bases removed from V and 5 bases from J, the gap between germline ends came to 23 bases. The CDR3 reads CASRSFGVYSKDNEQFF. In DNA, the CDR3 is TGCGCCAGCAGAAGTTTCGGGGTCTACTCCAAAGACAATGAGCAGTTCTTC.

The genes are TRBV25-1 and TRBJ2-7, with 7 nucleotides matching TRBD1. J gave up 4 bases and V 6 bases, and 6 bases lay outside the gene matches. CDR1 MGHDK and CDR2 SYGVNS come from the germline V gene. This CDR3 spans 13 amino acids. CDR3 sequence reads: CASSGDSLYEQYF. CDR3 nucleotide sequence: TGTGCCAGCAGCGGGGACAGTCTGTACGAGCAGTACTTC.

The chain links TRBV4-2 to TRBJ2-3; D might be TRBD2 (6 bases). The CDR3 loop spans 15 amino acids. Germline CDR1 LGHNA, CDR2 YNFKEQ. The germline V and J ends were trimmed by 1 base and 4 bases, with 12 bases remaining between them. In DNA form, the CDR3 reads TGTGCCAGCAGCCAAGTAAGGGAGGTCCCAGATACGCAGTATTTT. It encodes CASSQVREVPDTQYF.

The chain has TRBV6-5 and TRBJ1-2; the match to TRBD1 covers 7 bases. V was clipped by 6 bases and J by 4 bases; unmatched bases: 11. The CDR3 covers 15 residues. In germline, CDR1 is MNHEY, CDR2 SVGAGI. The CDR3 region is CASSRGGQAGYGYTF. CDR3 in DNA: TGTGCCAGCAGCCGAGGAGGACAGGCCGGCTATGGCTACACCTTC.

V is TRBV6-5 and J is TRBJ2-1; 10 bases align to TRBD1. The germline V gene encodes CDR1 MNHEY and CDR2 SVGAGI. Trimming took 6 bases from V and 2 from J; bases not matched to a gene: 4. The CDR3 is made up of 15 amino acids. The CDR3 sequence is CASRIGQGAYNEQFF. The CDR3 nucleotides are TGTGCCAGCAGGATAGGACAGGGGGCCTACAATGAGCAGTTCTTC.

The chain uses TRBV10-3 and TRBJ1-3; 10 bases are shared with TRBD1. The CDR3 runs to 15 residues. The germline V gene encodes CDR1 ENHRY and CDR2 SYGVKD. Trimming took 4 bases from V and 4 from J; bases not matched to a gene: 4. The CDR3 DNA reads TGTGCCATCAGTGGACAGGGGGCCACCGGAAACACCATATATTTT. This sequence encodes CAISGQGATGNTIYF.

The V gene is TRBV28, the J gene TRBJ2-7; 9 nucleotides agree with TRBD2. The ends lost 6 bases at V and 6 bases at J; junction bases unmatched: 6. The CDR3 is 13 amino acids. Germline CDR1 reads MDHEN; CDR2 reads SYDVKM. CDR3 amino acids: CASSPGLAFEQYF. CDR3 nucleotide sequence: TGTGCCAGCAGCCCGGGACTAGCATTCGAGCAGTACTTC.

This clone was detected a few times. V is TRBV27 and J is TRBJ1-1; a weak D match, TRBD1 (6 bases). The V end lost 4 bases, the J end lost 3 bases, and 18 bases lay between the germline ends. Germline CDR1 MNHEY, CDR2 SMNVEV (reference sequence). This CDR3 is 16 amino acids long. The CDR3 DNA is TGTGCCAGCAGTTCGGATACCGGGACACCGTACACTGAAGCTTTCTTT. This codes for CASSSDTGTPYTEAFF.

This clone occurred once. CDR3 region: CASSELGAGVSEETQYF. CDR3 coding DNA: TGTGCCAGCAGTGAATTAGGGGCAGGGGTTTCGGAAGAGACCCAGTACTTC. The rearrangement links TRBV25-1 to TRBJ2-5, with D possibly being TRBD1 (6 bases). V was pared by 1 base and J by 3 bases, with 18 bases between. Germline CDR1 and CDR2: MGHDK and SYGVNS. The CDR3 has 17 residues.